A selection of T cell receptor beta chains follows, all from one sample in a study of T cell responses to AZD1222 COVID-19 vaccine. Only in-frame clones appear in the TCRdb table, and some are missing; sequencing was by immunoSEQ multiplex PCR. The table lists 110,000 to 150,000 clones, about 92% of them singletons. The input for sequencing was peripheral blood, taken on day 0 of MenACWY control vaccination. Receptor source: an adult in good health. Each CDR3 is given with its conserved first and last residue. Each record gives: clone size, V gene, J gene, D gene, CDR3 DNA, CDR3 protein. D genes are given only for firm matches. Expanded clones get a size class; other rows say once, few or many, or leave the size out.

abundance: NA
v_gene: TRBV21-1
j_gene: TRBJ1-2
d_gene: NA
CDR3nt: TGTGCCAGCAGCAAAGGACAGGGGAACTATGGCTACACCTTC
CDR3aa: CASSKGQGNYGYTF

abundance: NA
v_gene: TRBV20-1
j_gene: TRBJ2-3
d_gene: TRBD2
CDR3nt: TGCAGTGCTAGTGTAGCGGGTTTGGCAGATACGCAGTATTTT
CDR3aa: CSASVAGLADTQYF

abundance: NA
v_gene: TRBV18
j_gene: TRBJ2-7
d_gene: TRBD1
CDR3nt: TGTGCCAGCTCACCCCGGGACAGGGGTTCCTACGAGCAGTACTTC
CDR3aa: CASSPRDRGSYEQYF

abundance: NA
v_gene: TRBV7-9
j_gene: TRBJ1-1
d_gene: TRBD1
CDR3nt: TGTGCCAGCAGCTTGACAGGGATAAACACTGAAGCTTTCTTT
CDR3aa: CASSLTGINTEAFF

abundance: NA
v_gene: TRBV19
j_gene: TRBJ2-7
d_gene: TRBD2
CDR3nt: TGTGCCAGTAGCCGGACTAGCGGGAGGTTTTACGAGCAGTACTTC
CDR3aa: CASSRTSGRFYEQYF

abundance: NA
v_gene: TRBV28
j_gene: TRBJ1-4
d_gene: TRBD1
CDR3nt: TGTGCCAGCAGCTTGACAGGGTTTATTGAAAAACTGTTTTTT
CDR3aa: CASSLTGFIEKLFF

abundance: NA
v_gene: TRBV29-1
j_gene: TRBJ1-2
d_gene: TRBD1
CDR3nt: TGCAGCGTTGATTACAGGGGGCGAATCCCTAACTATGGCTACACCTTC
CDR3aa: CSVDYRGRIPNYGYTF

abundance: once
v_gene: TRBV2
j_gene: TRBJ2-7
d_gene: TRBD1
CDR3nt: TGTGCCAGCAGTGTGAGGACAGGGGGCAACGAGCAGTACTTC
CDR3aa: CASSVRTGGNEQYF

abundance: NA
v_gene: TRBV6-5
j_gene: TRBJ2-1
d_gene: TRBD2
CDR3nt: TGTGCCAGCAGTCCTGGGACTAGCGGAGGGAATGAGCAGTTCTTC
CDR3aa: CASSPGTSGGNEQFF

abundance: NA
v_gene: TRBV28
j_gene: TRBJ1-3
d_gene: NA
CDR3nt: TGTGCCAGCAGTTTCGGAGGCAACTCTGGAAACACCATATATTTT
CDR3aa: CASSFGGNSGNTIYF

abundance: NA
v_gene: TRBV6-1
j_gene: TRBJ1-4
d_gene: TRBD1
CDR3nt: TGTGCCAGCAGTGCCGGGACAGGGGGGGCTAATGAAAAACTGTTTTTT
CDR3aa: CASSAGTGGANEKLFF

abundance: NA
v_gene: TRBV4-1
j_gene: TRBJ1-5
d_gene: NA
CDR3nt: TGCGCCAGCAGCCAAGGACAGTGGGGGCGTCAGCCCCAGCATTTT
CDR3aa: CASSQGQWGRQPQHF

abundance: NA
v_gene: TRBV10-3
j_gene: TRBJ2-3
d_gene: TRBD2
CDR3nt: TGTGCCATAGGGACTAGCGGGGGGACAGATACGCAGTATTTT
CDR3aa: CAIGTSGGTDTQYF

abundance: NA
v_gene: TRBV5-6
j_gene: TRBJ1-3
d_gene: NA
CDR3nt: TGTGCCAGCAGCTTGGATAGCTTCTCTGGAAACACCATATATTTT
CDR3aa: CASSLDSFSGNTIYF